Described below is a single T cell receptor beta chain sequence and its context. Ten or more counts support this clonotype. There is no known antigen for this receptor. Per-base quality was not reported, and no clone a single base away is much larger than it. The TCR beta CDR3 regions were amplified from RNA transcripts. A first-round RT-PCR of the TCR CDR3 used the HTBI primer set with the Qiagen OneStep RT-PCR kit. A second multiplex PCR round built the libraries, followed by size selection and purification. Libraries were sequenced paired-end with 100 bp reads on an Illumina HiSeq2000. Under the source paper's analysis protocol: SOAPnuke was used to process the raw data, with reads discarded if the reads contained adapters or uncalled bases, had a mean Phred below 15, or lacked an exact constant-primer or identifier match. COPE v1.2.5 was used to merge the high-quality paired reads, and each unique nucleotide sequence was defined as a clonotype. Clonotypes were aligned to IMGT TRBV, TRBD and TRBJ reference segments using MiTCR v1.1. The analysis included only V-J combinations with a frequency above 0.0001, which together covered around 99% of the repertoires. A TCS score was defined as the ratio between F50 (clonal expansion) and ExV (chaos), using BLOSUM62-based TCRdist between CDR3 peptides within each V-J. Welch's t-statistics and random forest reduced roughly 530 V-J features to 13, which were used in a naive Bayes classifier (R e1071). TCRdb cleaned the public reads at Q25 with fastp, built clones with MiXCR and kept in-frame beta chains. Entries that share a CDR3 protein sequence are merged under the most common genes and DNA. TCRdb, rather than the study authors, made the V and J calls. For this sample the table gives approximately 600,000 distinct CDR3 sequences, of which 11% to 15% were detected only once. Together, the top ten hold 4.5% to 6% of the sample.

These data belong to a study of T cells in Graves' hyperthyroidism and ophthalmopathy (dated 2019 in TCRdb). The study in broad terms: Peripheral blood was sampled at the time of initial diagnosis, prior to any treatment. The study also compared thyroid tissue and blood T-cell repertoires from roughly six Graves' hyperthyroidism patients. To identify distinguishing TCR V-J signatures, a discovery cohort of about 100 patients was used, comprising roughly 45 with Graves' ophthalmopathy and around 57 with stable Graves' hyperthyroidism. Once sampling was done, hyperthyroidism patients were given methimazole at a starting dose of 30 mg daily, whereas ophthalmopathy patients were given high-dose intravenous methylprednisolone. Prospective prediction of ophthalmopathy was tested in an independent validation cohort of about 19 hyperthyroidism patients and roughly 16 patients who later progressed to ophthalmopathy. The roughly 91 discovery patients were randomly divided into training and test sets at a 7:3 ratio. The paper reports TCR Vbeta CDR3 sequencing of approximately 140 peripheral blood samples: under 45 ophthalmopathy, under 85 hyperthyroidism and around 17 progressor patients.

CDR1 LNHNV and CDR2 YYDKDF are derived from the germline V gene (reference sequence). The V end loses 6 bases and the J end loses 7 bases, and a stretch of 10 bases separates them. From cysteine to phenylalanine, the CDR3 is 12 amino acids long. Just CDR3 DNA is preserved here, 36 bases in frame from base 1. Hyperthyroidism patients were newly diagnosed, had a disease duration of under 2 months, and were aged 18 to 65 years. Exclusion was applied to patients with uncontrolled infections, other autoimmune diseases, pregnancy or lactation. Clinical symptoms, serum thyroxine and TRAb, thyroid ultrasound, and orbital computed tomography formed the basis for the diagnoses. Blood from progressor patients was collected at the time of first diagnosis with hyperthyroidism, before any ophthalmopathy symptoms had appeared. PBMCs were separated from approximately 10 ml of fresh peripheral blood using Ficoll-Paque density gradient centrifugation. Progressor patients were initially diagnosed with Graves' hyperthyroidism and developed ophthalmopathy during follow-up. Total RNA was extracted using Trizol reagent, and RNA quality was assessed on an Agilent 2100 Bioanalyzer.

The research as a whole found: Most expanded thyroid clonotypes (frequency above 0.001) were also detected in blood, a finding suggesting that blood repertoires may reflect thyroid immune responses. No statistical method was used to fix the sample size in advance, and group allocation was not hidden from the investigators. In validation, progression to ophthalmopathy was predicted by the model with nearly 71% sensitivity and roughly 76% specificity, a median of 6.5 months before onset. Ophthalmopathy was separated from stable hyperthyroidism by a 13 V-J signature model, with approximately 90% sensitivity and 81% to 83% specificity obtained in cross-validation and 80%/75% obtained in testing.

Here the chain combines TRBV15 and TRBJ1-5; tentative D gene TRBD1, with 6 bases matching. The TCR sequence derives from a woman younger than 45 with Graves' hyperthyroidism that later progressed to Graves' ophthalmopathy. The sample consisted of blood. The sequenced DNA: TGTGCCACCAGTAGACAGGACCAGCCCCAGCATTTT. It specifies CATSRQDQPQHF. The full variable domain, with segments outside the CDR3 supplied by the reference TRBV15 and TRBJ1-5 proteins, appears as DAMVIQNPRYQVTQFGKPVTLSCSQTLNHNVMYWYQQKSSQAPKLLFHYYDKDFNNEADTPDNFQSRRPNTSFCFLDIRSPGLGDTAMYLCATSRQDQPQHFGDGTRLSIL.